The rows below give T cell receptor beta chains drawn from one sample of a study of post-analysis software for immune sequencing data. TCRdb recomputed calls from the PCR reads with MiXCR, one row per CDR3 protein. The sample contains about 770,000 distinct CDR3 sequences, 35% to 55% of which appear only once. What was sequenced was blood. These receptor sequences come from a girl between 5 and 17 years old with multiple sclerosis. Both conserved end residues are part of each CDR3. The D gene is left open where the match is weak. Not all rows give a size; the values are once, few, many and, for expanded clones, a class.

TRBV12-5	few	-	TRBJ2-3	CASGPRPVDTQYF	TGTGCTAGTGGTCCGCGACCGGTGGATACGCAGTATTTT
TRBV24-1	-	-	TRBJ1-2	CATSDSGANYGYTF	TGTGCCACCAGTGATTCGGGTGCTAACTATGGCTACACCTTC
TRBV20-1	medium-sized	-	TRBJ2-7	CSASGLGGDSYEQYF	TGCAGTGCTAGTGGCCTTGGCGGAGACAGCTACGAGCAGTACTTC
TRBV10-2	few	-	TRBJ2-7	CASSESGGIDEQYF	TGCGCCAGCAGTGAGTCGGGGGGTATCGACGAGCAGTACTTC
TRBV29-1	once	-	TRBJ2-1	CSVEGHAEGKGVEQFF	TGCAGCGTTGAAGGGCACGCGGAGGGGAAGGGTGTGGAGCAGTTCTTC
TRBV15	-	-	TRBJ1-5	CATSRNRGNQPQHF	TGTGCCACCAGCAGGAACCGGGGTAATCAGCCCCAGCATTTT
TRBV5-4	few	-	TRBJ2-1	CASSLRQDNEQFF	TGTGCCAGCAGCTTGAGACAGGACAATGAGCAGTTCTTC
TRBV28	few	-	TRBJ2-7	CASTPGQATYEQYF	TGTGCCAGCACCCCCGGTCAAGCCACCTACGAGCAGTACTTC
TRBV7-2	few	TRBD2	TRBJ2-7	CASSLRGLAGEVTYEQYF	TGTGCCAGCAGCTTAAGGGGACTAGCGGGAGAGGTGACCTACGAGCAGTACTTC
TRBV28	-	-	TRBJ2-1	CASNGPKVLNEQFF	TGTGCCAGTAACGGGCCCAAGGTACTCAATGAGCAGTTCTTC
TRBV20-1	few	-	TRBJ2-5	CSASRRETQYF	TGCAGTGCTTCGCGTCGGGAGACCCAGTACTTC
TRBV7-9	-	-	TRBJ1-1	CASSLLLTEAFF	TGTGCCAGCAGCTTACTCCTTACTGAAGCTTTCTTT
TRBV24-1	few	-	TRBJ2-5	CATRAGGGETQYF	TGTGCCACCCGTGCAGGGGGAGGAGAGACCCAGTACTTC
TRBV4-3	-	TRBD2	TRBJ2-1	CASSSSAGGFSAYNEQFF	TGCGCCAGCAGCTCCTCTGCGGGAGGATTTTCAGCCTACAATGAGCAGTTCTTC
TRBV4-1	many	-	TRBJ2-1	CASSQDMGEWDEQFF	TGCGCCAGCAGCCAAGATATGGGGGAGTGGGATGAGCAGTTCTTC
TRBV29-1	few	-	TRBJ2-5	CSVGGGWGETQYF	TGCAGCGTTGGGGGAGGATGGGGCGAGACCCAGTACTTC
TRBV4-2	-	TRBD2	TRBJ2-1	CASSQGGSGTYNEQFF	TGTGCCAGCAGCCAAGGCGGTAGCGGGACCTACAATGAGCAGTTCTTC
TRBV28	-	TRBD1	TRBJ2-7	CASSRTGEDEQYF	TGTGCCAGCAGTAGGACAGGGGAGGACGAGCAGTACTTC
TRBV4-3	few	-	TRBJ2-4	CASSQGFQNIQYF	TGCGCCAGCAGCCAAGGGTTCCAAAACATTCAGTACTTC
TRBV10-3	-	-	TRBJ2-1	CAISEPFESEQFF	TGTGCCATCAGTGAACCTTTCGAGAGTGAGCAGTTCTTC
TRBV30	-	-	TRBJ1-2	CAWRNPEGGYTF	TGTGCCTGGAGGAACCCTGAGGGTGGCTACACCTTC
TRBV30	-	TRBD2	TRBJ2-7	CAWSETSGGYEQYF	TGTGCCTGGAGTGAGACTAGCGGGGGCTACGAGCAGTACTTC